The entry that follows covers one T cell receptor (beta chain) sequence. Antigen: not known. Sequencing used immunoSEQ multiplex PCR; TCRdb keeps in-frame clones, though not all of them. The data show around 130,000 clones, with roughly 92% seen just once and 0.9% to 1.4% held by the top ten. The record originates from a study of T cell responses to AZD1222 COVID-19 vaccine. Findings of the study overall: Donors, mostly white British, included more females; clonal diversity was possibly underestimated.

CDR1 and CDR2 (germline): SNHLY, FYNNEI. The V and J ends lost 7 bases and 8 bases, in that order; junction bases with no gene match: 9. The CDR3 length is 14 residues. Samples with a second dose at about 4 or about 12 weeks were pooled together. Sequenced here: peripheral blood, sampled 28 days after the second AZD1222 dose. The chain carries TRBV2 and TRBJ2-1, with 9 bases aligning to TRBD1. The source is an adult who received the AZD1222 COVID-19 vaccine. CDR3 DNA sequence: TGTGCCAGCACATCGGACAGGGGTTACGATGAGCAGTTCTTC. Residues: CASTSDRGYDEQFF. Filled out from reference TRBV2 and TRBJ2-1, the complete variable domain reads EPEVTQTPSHQVTQMGQEVILRCVPISNHLYFYWYRQILGQKVEFLVSFYNNEISEKSEIFDDQFSVERPDGSNFTLKIRSTKLEDSAMYFCASTSDRGYDEQFFGPGTRLTVL.